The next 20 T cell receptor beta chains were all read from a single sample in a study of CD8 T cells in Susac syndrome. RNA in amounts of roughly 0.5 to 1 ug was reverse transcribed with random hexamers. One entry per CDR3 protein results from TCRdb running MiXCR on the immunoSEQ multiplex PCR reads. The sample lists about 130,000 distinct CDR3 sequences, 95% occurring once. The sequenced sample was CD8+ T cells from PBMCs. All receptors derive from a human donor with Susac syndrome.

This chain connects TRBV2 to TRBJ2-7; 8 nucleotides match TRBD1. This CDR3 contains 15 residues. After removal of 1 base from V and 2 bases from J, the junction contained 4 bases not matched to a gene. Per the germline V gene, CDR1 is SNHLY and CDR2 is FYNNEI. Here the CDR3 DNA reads TGTGCCAGCAGTGAAGGTGGGGACAGGACCTACGAGCAGTACTTC. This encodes CASSEGGDRTYEQYF.

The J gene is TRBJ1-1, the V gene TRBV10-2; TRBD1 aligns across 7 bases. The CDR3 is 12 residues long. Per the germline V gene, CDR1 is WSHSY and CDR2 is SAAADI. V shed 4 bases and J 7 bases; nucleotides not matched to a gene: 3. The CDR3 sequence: CASSGDRLEAFF. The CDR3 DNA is TGCGCCAGCAGTGGGGACAGACTTGAAGCTTTCTTT.

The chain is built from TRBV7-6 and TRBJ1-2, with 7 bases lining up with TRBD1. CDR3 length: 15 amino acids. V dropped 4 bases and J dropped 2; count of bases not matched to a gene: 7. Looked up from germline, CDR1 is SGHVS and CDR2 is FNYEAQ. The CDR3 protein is CASSSWDSLNYGYTF. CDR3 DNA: TGTGCCAGCAGCTCTTGGGACAGTTTAAACTATGGCTACACCTTC.

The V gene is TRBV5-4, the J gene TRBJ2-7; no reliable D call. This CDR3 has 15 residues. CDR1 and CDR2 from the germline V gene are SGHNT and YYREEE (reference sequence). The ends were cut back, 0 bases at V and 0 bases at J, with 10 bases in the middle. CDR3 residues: CASSLERSLSYEQYF. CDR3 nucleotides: TGTGCCAGCAGCTTGGAAAGGAGCCTCTCCTACGAGCAGTACTTC.

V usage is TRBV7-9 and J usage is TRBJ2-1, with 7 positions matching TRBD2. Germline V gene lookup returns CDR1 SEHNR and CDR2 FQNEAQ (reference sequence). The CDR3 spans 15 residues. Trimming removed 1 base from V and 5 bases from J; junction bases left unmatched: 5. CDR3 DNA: TGTGCCAGCAGCTTAGTACGGGAGGTCCACAATGAGCAGTTCTTC. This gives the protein CASSLVREVHNEQFF.

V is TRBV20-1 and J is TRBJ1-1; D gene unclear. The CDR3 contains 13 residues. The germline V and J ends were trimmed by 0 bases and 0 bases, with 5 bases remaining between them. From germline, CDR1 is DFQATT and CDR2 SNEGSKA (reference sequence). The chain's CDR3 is CSARDPLNTEAFF. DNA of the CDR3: TGCAGTGCTAGAGATCCCCTGAACACTGAAGCTTTCTTT.

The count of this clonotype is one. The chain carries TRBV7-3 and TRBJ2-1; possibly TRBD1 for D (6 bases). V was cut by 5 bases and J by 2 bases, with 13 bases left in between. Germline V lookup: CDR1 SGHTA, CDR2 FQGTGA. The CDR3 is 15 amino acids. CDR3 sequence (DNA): TGTGCCAGCAGCGCACAGGGTCAAACCTACAATGAGCAGTTCTTC. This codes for CASSAQGQTYNEQFF.

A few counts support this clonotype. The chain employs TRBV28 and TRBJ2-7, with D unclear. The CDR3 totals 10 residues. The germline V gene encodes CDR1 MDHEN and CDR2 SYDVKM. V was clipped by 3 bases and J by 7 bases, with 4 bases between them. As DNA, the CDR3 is TGTGCCAGCAGTTTGTGGGAGCAGTACTTC. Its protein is CASSLWEQYF.

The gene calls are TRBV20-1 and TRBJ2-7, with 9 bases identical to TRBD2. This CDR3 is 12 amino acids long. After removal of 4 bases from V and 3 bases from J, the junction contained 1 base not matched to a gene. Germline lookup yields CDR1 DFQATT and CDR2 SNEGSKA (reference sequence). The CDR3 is CSATSGIYEQYF. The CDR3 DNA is TGCAGTGCTACTAGCGGGATCTACGAGCAGTACTTC.

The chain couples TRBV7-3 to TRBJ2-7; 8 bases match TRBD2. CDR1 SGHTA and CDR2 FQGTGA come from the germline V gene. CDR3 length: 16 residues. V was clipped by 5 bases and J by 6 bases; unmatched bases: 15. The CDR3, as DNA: TGTGCCAGCAGCAAAACCACGGGAGGGGTTGGAGCCGAGCAGTACTTC. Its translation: CASSKTTGGVGAEQYF. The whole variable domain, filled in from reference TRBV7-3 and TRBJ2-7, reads GAGVSQTPSNKVTEKGKYVELRCDPISGHTALYWYRQSLGQGPEFLIYFQGTGAADDSGLPNDRFFAVRPEGSVSTLKIQRTERGDSAVYLCASSKTTGGVGAEQYFGPGTRLTVT.

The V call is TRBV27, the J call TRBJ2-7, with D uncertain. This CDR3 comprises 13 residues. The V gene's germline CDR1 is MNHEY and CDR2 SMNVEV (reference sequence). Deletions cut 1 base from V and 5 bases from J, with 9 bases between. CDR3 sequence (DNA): TGTGCCAGCAGTTTATGGGTAGGGCACGAGCAGTACTTC. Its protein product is CASSLWVGHEQYF.

The DNA for the CDR3 is TGTGCCAGCAGCCCCCGACTAGCGACCACCGGGGAGCTGTTTTTT. It translates to CASSPRLATTGELFF. The chain joins TRBV7-9 to TRBJ2-2, with 8 bases that match TRBD2. CDR1 and CDR2 (germline): SEHNR, FQNEAQ (reference sequence). The CDR3 has 15 amino acids. Germline trimming cut 5 bases from V and 4 bases from J; bases unmatched to any gene: 6.

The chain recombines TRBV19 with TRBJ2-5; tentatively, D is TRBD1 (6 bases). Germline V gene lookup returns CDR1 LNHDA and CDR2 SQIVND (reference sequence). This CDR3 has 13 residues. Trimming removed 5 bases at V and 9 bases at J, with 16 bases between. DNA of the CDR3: TGTGCCAGTAGTGACCAGGGGAAGGCGCCCCAGTACTTC. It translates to CASSDQGKAPQYF.

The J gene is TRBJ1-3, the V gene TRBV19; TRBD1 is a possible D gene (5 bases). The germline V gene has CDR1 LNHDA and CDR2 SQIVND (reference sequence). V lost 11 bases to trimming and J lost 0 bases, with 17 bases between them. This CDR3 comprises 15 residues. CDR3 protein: CASRAADSSGNTIYF. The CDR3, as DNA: TGTGCCTCCAGGGCAGCGGATAGCTCTGGAAACACCATATATTTT.

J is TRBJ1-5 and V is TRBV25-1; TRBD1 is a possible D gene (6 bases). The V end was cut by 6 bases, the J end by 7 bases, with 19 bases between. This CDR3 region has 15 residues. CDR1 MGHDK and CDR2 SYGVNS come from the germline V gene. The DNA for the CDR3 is TGTGCCAGCAGCCCGAATGAACAGGGAGAACAGCCCCAGCATTTT. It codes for CASSPNEQGEQPQHF.

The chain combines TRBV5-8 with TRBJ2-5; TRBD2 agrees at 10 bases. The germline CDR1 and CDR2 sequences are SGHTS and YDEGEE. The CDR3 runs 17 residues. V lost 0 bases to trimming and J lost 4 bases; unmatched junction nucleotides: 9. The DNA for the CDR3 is TGTGCCAGCAGCTTGGGGCTAGCGGGAGAAGTTATAGAGACCCAGTACTTC. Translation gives CASSLGLAGEVIETQYF.

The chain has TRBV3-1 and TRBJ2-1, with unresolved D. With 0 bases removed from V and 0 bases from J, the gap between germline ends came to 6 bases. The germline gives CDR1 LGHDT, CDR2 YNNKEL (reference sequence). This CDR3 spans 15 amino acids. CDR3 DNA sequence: TGTGCCAGCAGCCAAGAACTTAGCTCCTACAATGAGCAGTTCTTC. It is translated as CASSQELSSYNEQFF.

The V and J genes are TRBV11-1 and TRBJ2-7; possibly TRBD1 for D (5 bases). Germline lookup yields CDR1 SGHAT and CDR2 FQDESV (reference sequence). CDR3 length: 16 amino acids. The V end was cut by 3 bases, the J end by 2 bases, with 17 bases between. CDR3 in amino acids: CASSLGRGDLPYEQYF. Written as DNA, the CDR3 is TGTGCCAGCAGCTTGGGGCGAGGCGATTTACCCTACGAGCAGTACTTC.

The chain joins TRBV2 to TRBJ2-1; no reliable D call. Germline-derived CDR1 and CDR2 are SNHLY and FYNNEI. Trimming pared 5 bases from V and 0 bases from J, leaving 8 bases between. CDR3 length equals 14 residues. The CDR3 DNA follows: TGTGCCAGCAGTTCGTTCAGCTCCTACAATGAGCAGTTCTTC. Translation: CASSSFSSYNEQFF.

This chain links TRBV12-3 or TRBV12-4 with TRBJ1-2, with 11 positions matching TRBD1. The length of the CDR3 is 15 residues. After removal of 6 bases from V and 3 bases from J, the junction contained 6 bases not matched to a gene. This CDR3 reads CASRDGQGAYYGYTF. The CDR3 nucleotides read TGTGCCAGCAGGGACGGACAGGGGGCCTACTATGGCTACACCTTC.